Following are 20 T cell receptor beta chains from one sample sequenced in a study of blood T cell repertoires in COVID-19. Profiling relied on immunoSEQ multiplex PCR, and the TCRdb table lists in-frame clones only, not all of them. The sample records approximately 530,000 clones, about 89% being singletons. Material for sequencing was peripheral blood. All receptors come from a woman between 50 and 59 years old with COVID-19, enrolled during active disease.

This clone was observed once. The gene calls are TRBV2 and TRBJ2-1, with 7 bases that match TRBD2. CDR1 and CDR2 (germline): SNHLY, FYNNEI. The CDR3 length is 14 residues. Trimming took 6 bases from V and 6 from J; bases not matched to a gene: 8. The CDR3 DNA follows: TGTGCCAGCAGGGGAGGGTCGGGGTCCAATGAGCAGTTCTTC. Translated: CASRGGSGSNEQFF.

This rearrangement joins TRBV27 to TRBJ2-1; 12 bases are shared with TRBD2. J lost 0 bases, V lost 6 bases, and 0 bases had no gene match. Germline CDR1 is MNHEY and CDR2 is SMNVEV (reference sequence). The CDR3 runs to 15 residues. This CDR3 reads CASRLAGGSYNEQFF. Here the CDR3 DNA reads TGTGCCAGCAGACTAGCGGGGGGCTCCTACAATGAGCAGTTCTTC.

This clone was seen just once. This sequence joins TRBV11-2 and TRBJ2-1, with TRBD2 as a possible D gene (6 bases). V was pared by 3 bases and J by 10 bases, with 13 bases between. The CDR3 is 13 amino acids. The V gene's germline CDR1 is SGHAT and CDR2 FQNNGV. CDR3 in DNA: TGTGCCAGCAGCTTCGGAGGGCCAGCCGAGCAGTTCTTC. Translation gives CASSFGGPAEQFF.

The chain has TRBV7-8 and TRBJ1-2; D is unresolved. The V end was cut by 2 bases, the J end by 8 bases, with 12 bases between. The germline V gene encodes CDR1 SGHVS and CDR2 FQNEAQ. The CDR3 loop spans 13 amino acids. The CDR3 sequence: CASSLYLDGGYTF. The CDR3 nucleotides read TGTGCCAGCAGCTTATATCTCGACGGGGGCTACACCTTC.

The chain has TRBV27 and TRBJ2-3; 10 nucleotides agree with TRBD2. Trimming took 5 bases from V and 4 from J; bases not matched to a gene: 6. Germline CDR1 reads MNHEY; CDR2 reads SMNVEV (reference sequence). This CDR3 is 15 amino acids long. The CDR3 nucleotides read TGTGCCAGCAGTATTAGCGGGGGGACTCCAGATACGCAGTATTTT. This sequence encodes CASSISGGTPDTQYF.

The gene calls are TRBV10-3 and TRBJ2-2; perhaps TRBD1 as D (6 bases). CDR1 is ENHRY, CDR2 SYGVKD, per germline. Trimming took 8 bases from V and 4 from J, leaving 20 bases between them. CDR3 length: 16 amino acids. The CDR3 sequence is CAILTRGPGTTGELFF. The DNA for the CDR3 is TGTGCCATCTTGACCAGGGGCCCCGGCACCACCGGGGAGCTGTTTTTT.

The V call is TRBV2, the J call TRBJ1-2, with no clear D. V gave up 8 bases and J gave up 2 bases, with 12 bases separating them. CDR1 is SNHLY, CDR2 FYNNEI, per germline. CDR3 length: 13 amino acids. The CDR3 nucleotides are TGTGCCAGCGTACGGGATTGGAACTATGGCTACACCTTC. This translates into CASVRDWNYGYTF.

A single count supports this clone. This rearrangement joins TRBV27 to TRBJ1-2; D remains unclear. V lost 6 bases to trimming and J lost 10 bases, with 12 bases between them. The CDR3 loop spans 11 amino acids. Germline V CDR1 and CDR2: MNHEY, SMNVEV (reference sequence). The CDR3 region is CASSSGIVYTF. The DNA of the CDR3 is TGTGCCAGCAGCTCGGGTATAGTCTACACCTTC.

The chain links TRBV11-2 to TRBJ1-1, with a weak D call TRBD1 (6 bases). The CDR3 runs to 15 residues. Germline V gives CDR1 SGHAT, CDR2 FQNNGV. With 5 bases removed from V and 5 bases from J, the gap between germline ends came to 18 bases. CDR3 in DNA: TGTGCCAGCAGCCCAGGGGTGTATGTGGAAACTGAAGCTTTCTTT. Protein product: CASSPGVYVETEAFF. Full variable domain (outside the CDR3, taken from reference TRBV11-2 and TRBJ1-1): EAGVAQSPRYKIIEKRQSVAFWCNPISGHATLYWYQQILGQGPKLLIQFQNNGVVDDSQLPKDRFSAERLKGVDSTLKIQPAKLEDSAVYLCASSPGVYVETEAFFGQGTRLTVV.

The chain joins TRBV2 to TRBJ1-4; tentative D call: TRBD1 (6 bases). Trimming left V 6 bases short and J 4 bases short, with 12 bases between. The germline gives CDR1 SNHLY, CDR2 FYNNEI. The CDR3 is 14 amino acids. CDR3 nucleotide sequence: TGTGCCAGCAGCACCACAGGGTTTAATGAAAAACTGTTTTTT. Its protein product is CASSTTGFNEKLFF.

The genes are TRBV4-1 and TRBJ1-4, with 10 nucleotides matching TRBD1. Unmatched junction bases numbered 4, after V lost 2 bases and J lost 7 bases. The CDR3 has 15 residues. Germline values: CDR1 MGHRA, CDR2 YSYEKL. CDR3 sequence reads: CASSQPGQGSEKLFF. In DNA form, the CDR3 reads TGCGCCAGCAGCCAACCGGGACAGGGGTCTGAAAAACTGTTTTTT.

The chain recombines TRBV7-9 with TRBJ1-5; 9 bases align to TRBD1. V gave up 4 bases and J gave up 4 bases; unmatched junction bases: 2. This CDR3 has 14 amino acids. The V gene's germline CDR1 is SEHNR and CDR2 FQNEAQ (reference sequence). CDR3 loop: CASSSDRGNQPQHF. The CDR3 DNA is TGTGCCAGCAGCTCTGACAGGGGGAATCAGCCCCAGCATTTT.

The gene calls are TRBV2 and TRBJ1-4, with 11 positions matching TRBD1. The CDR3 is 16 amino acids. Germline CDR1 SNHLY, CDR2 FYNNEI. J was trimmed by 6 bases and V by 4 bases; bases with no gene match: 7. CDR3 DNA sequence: TGTGCCAGCAGTGCGGACAGGGGGCGCTTGGATGAAAAACTGTTTTTT. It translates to CASSADRGRLDEKLFF.

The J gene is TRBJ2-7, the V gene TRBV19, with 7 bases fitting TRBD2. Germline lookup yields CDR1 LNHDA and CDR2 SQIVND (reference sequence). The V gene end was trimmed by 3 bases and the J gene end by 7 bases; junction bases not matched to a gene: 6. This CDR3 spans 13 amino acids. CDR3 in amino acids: CASSISGLGEQYF. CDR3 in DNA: TGTGCCAGTAGTATTAGCGGGCTGGGGGAGCAGTACTTC.

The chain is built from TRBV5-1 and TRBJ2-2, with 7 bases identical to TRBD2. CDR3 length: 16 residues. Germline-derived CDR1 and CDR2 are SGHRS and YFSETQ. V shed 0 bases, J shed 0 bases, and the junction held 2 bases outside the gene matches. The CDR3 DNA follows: TGCGCCAGCAGCTTGGATGGGGGGGCGAACACCGGGGAGCTGTTTTTT. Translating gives CASSLDGGANTGELFF.

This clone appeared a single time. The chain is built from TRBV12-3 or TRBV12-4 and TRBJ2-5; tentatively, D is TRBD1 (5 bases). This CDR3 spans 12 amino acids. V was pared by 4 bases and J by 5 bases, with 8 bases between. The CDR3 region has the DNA TGTGCCAGCAGTTCCTCAGGGGAGACCCAGTACTTC. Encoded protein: CASSSSGETQYF.

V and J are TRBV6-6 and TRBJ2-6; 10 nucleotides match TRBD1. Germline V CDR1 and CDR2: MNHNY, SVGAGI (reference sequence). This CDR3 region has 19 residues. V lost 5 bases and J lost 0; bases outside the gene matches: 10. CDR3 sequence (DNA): TGTGCCAGCAGTCCCCAGGGACAGGGGAAATTCTCTGGGGCCAACGTCCTGACTTTC. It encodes CASSPQGQGKFSGANVLTF.

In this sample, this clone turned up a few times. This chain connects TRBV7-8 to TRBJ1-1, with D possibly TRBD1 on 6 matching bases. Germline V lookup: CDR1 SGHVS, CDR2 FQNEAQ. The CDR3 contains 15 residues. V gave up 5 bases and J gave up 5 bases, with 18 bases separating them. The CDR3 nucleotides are TGTGCCAGCAGCCGAGGTGATGGGGGCGGTACTGAAGCTTTCTTT. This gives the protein CASSRGDGGGTEAFF.

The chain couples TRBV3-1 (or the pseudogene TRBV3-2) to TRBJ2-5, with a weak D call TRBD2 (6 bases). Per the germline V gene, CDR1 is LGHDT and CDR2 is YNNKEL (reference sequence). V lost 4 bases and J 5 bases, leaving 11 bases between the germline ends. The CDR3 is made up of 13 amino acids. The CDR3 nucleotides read TGTGCCAGCAGCCCTGGCGGAGGGGAGACCCAGTACTTC. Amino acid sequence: CASSPGGGETQYF.

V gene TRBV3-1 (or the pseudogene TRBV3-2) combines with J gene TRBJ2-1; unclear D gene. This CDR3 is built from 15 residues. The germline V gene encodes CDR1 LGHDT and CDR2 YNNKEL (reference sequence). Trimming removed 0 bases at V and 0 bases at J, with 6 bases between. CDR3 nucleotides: TGTGCCAGCAGCCAAGAAATAAACTCCTACAATGAGCAGTTCTTC. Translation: CASSQEINSYNEQFF.